This record looks at one T cell receptor beta chain sequence and its context. This CDR3 spans 16 amino acids. The germline V gene encodes CDR1 SGHTA and CDR2 FQGTGA. Trimming cost V 1 base and J 8 bases; bases outside gene matches: 11. The entry originates in a study of blood T cell repertoires in COVID-19. Some clones are missing from TCRdb's copy, which holds only in-frame ones; the method was immunoSEQ multiplex PCR. This sample yields under 90,000 clones, of which around nine tenths are seen a single time; 5% to 5.5% belongs to the top ten. Sequencing was done on a sample of peripheral blood. The gene calls are TRBV7-3 and TRBJ2-1; 7 nucleotides agree with TRBD1. The TCR sequence derives from a man aged 55 to 69 with acute or convalescent COVID-19. Written as DNA, the CDR3 is TGTGCCAGCAGCTTAATTCCAGGGGGTACTATATATGAGCAGTTCTTC. This encodes CASSLIPGGTIYEQFF.